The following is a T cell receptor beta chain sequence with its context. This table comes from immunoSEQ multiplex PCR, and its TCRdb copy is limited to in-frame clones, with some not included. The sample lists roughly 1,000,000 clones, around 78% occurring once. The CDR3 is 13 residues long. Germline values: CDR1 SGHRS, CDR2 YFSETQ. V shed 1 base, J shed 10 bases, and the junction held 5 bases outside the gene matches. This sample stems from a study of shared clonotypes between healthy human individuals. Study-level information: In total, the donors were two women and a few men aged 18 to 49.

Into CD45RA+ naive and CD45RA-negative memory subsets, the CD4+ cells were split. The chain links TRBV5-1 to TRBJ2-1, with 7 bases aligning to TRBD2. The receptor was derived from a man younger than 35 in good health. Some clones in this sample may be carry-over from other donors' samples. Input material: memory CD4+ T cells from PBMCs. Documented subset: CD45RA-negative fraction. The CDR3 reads CASSLFGAGEQFF. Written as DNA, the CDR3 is TGCGCCAGCAGCTTGTTTGGAGCGGGAGAGCAGTTCTTC.